Below are 27 T cell receptor beta chains sequenced from a single sample in a study of TIL therapy for anti-PD-1-resistant metastatic lung cancer (dated by TCRdb to about 2021). TCR beta CDR3 regions were amplified from genomic DNA by bias-controlled multiplex PCR with the immunoSEQ v3 hsTCRB kit. This immuneACCESS table, as held by TCRdb, lists in-frame sequences with V and J called but not all clones. Of the missing ones, under half trace to an unresolved V gene in checked studies; the others have no known cause. This sample is represented by tens of thousands of clones; 72% of them were singletons. Approximately 7% of the sample rests with the top ten. The time point tag for this specimen amounts to: pre-treatment sample, taken before nivolumab and TIL therapy. Excised metastases, mostly pleural nodules or supraclavicular lymph nodes, were used as baseline tumor samples and were taken from the same resection from which TIL were grown.

The sequenced sample was tumor tissue, obtained at baseline. These receptors came from a person aged 25-85 years with non-small cell lung cancer.

V gene TRBV27 combines with J gene TRBJ2-1; D perhaps matches TRBD1 (6 bases). The V gene lost 6 bases and the J gene lost 9 bases, with 24 bases spanning the gap. CDR3 size: 16 residues. Germline CDR1 is MNHEY and CDR2 is SMNVEV (reference sequence). Here the CDR3 DNA reads TGTGCCAGCAGCCCGTACGGGACAATGTTTTATAGTGAGCAGTTCTTC. Its translation: CASSPYGTMFYSEQFF.

The CDR3 region has the DNA TGTGCCAGCAATACGGACAGGGACTCCTACGAGCAGTACTTC. This translates into CASNTDRDSYEQYF. The gene calls are TRBV2 and TRBJ2-7, with TRBD1 matching over 8 bases. The V segment lost 7 bases and the J segment 0 bases; nucleotides outside the gene matches: 5. Germline V gene sequence: CDR1 SNHLY, CDR2 FYNNEI. CDR3 length: 14 residues. Filled out from reference TRBV2 and TRBJ2-7, the complete variable domain reads EPEVTQTPSHQVTQMGQEVILRCVPISNHLYFYWYRQILGQKVEFLVSFYNNEISEKSEIFDDQFSVERPDGSNFTLKIRSTKLEDSAMYFCASNTDRDSYEQYFGPGTRLTVT.

The rearrangement links TRBV9 to TRBJ2-2, with 10 bases that match TRBD2. The CDR3 length is 14 residues. CDR1 SGDLS and CDR2 YYNGEE come from the germline V gene. The ends lost 4 bases at V and 4 bases at J; junction bases unmatched: 1. In DNA, the CDR3 is TGTGCCAGCAGCAGCGGGGGGGCCACCGGGGAGCTGTTTTTT. Amino acid sequence: CASSSGGATGELFF.

The V gene is TRBV4-3, the J gene TRBJ2-7, with 11 bases identical to TRBD1. This CDR3 is 18 amino acids long. Germline V gene sequence: CDR1 LGHNA, CDR2 YSLEER. V lost 0 bases, J lost 3 bases, and 10 bases stayed unmatched. CDR3 loop: CASSQDGDTGTGGYEQYF. The CDR3 nucleotides are TGCGCCAGCAGCCAAGATGGGGATACCGGGACAGGGGGCTACGAGCAGTACTTC.

This clone was seen a few times. The gene calls are TRBV5-1 and TRBJ2-3, with no clear D. Trimming pared 2 bases from V and 2 bases from J, leaving 12 bases between. The CDR3 is 15 residues long. In germline, CDR1 is SGHRS, CDR2 YFSETQ. The CDR3, as DNA: TGCGCCAGCAGCTTACTAAATACACCCACAGATACGCAGTATTTT. Translating gives CASSLLNTPTDTQYF.

The V gene is TRBV5-6, the J gene TRBJ1-4; 10 bases align to TRBD1. The CDR3 is made up of 14 amino acids. V lost 4 bases and J lost 5; bases outside the gene matches: 2. Germline-derived CDR1 and CDR2 are SGHDT and YYEEEE. CDR3 sequence (DNA): TGTGCCAGCAGCCGGGGACAGGGGAATGAAAAACTGTTTTTT. Translating it yields CASSRGQGNEKLFF.

This clone was observed once. The CDR3 spells CASSLTLGNNSPLHF. The CDR3, as DNA: TGTGCCAGCAGTTTAACCCTGGGCAATAATTCACCCCTCCACTTT. The chain carries TRBV27 and TRBJ1-6; D is unclear. Germline-derived CDR1 and CDR2 are MNHEY and SMNVEV (reference sequence). This CDR3 spans 15 amino acids. V dropped 2 bases and J dropped 5 bases, with 10 bases sitting between them.

The J gene is TRBJ2-1, the V gene TRBV6-4, with no clear D. Germline V CDR1 and CDR2: MRHNA, SNTAGT. The CDR3 covers 13 residues. The V end was cut by 0 bases, the J end by 9 bases, with 9 bases between. In nucleotides, the CDR3 is TGTGCCAGCAGTGACTCGAAACATTCTGAGCAGTTCTTC. Residues: CASSDSKHSEQFF.

This chain uses TRBV23-1 with TRBJ1-2; 10 bases line up with TRBD1. TRBV23-1 is treated as an ORF (open reading frame) with a function not yet certain. The trim removed 0 bases at V and 7 bases at J, leaving 5 bases unmatched. CDR3 length: 15 amino acids. The CDR3 here is CASSQSRQGAIGYTF. CDR3 bases: TGCGCCAGCAGTCAATCGAGACAGGGGGCGATTGGCTACACCTTC.

The V and J genes are TRBV6-6 and TRBJ1-5, with a tentative D call TRBD1 (6 bases). V dropped 0 bases and J dropped 6 bases, with 9 bases sitting between them. Germline-derived CDR1 and CDR2 are MNHNY and SVGAGI (reference sequence). The CDR3 is made up of 14 amino acids. The CDR3 region has the DNA TGTGCCAGCAGTTACTCGGACAGCTTTCAGCCCCAGCATTTT. This sequence encodes CASSYSDSFQPQHF.

The chain joins TRBV4-2 to TRBJ1-1; 8 nucleotides line up with TRBD1. CDR3 length: 13 residues. With V trimmed by 2 bases and J by 8 bases, 4 bases remained unmatched. CDR1 is LGHNA, CDR2 YNFKEQ, per germline. This CDR3 is CASSQTGDREAFF. The CDR3 bases are TGTGCCAGCAGCCAAACCGGGGACAGGGAAGCTTTCTTT.

This clone was seen only a few times. V usage is TRBV6-1 and J usage is TRBJ1-1; no definite D call. Deletions cut 4 bases from V and 4 bases from J, with 10 bases between. This CDR3 is 13 amino acids long. CDR1 is MNHNS, CDR2 SASEGT, per germline. CDR3 DNA: TGTGCCAGCAGTGCGGAGGGTTTCACTGAAGCTTTCTTT. Protein product: CASSAEGFTEAFF.

The rearrangement joins TRBV9 to TRBJ2-1; the D gene could be TRBD1 or TRBD2 (5 bases each). The germline CDR1 and CDR2 sequences are SGDLS and YYNGEE. Between the trimmed V and J ends, which lost 1 base and 3 bases, there was a span of 11 bases. This CDR3 is built from 15 residues. CDR3 sequence: CASSVRGEHYNEQFF. CDR3 bases: TGTGCCAGCAGCGTACGAGGGGAACACTACAATGAGCAGTTCTTC.

This chain links TRBV2 with TRBJ2-7, with D perhaps given as TRBD1 or TRBD2 (5 bases each). CDR3 length equals 16 residues. The germline gives CDR1 SNHLY, CDR2 FYNNEI. The ends were cut back, 1 base at V and 3 bases at J, with 16 bases in the middle. The CDR3 loop reads CASSEGQRGTLYEQYF. As DNA, the CDR3 is TGTGCCAGCAGTGAAGGTCAGAGGGGCACCCTCTACGAGCAGTACTTC.

The chain uses TRBV7-3 and TRBJ2-1; the D gene is possibly TRBD2 (5 bases). V lost 6 bases and J lost 0, with 12 bases in between. The length of the CDR3 is 15 residues. Per germline, CDR1 SGHTA and CDR2 FQGTGA. In DNA form, the CDR3 reads TGTGCCAGCAGTTCGGGGAGCGTCTCCTACAATGAGCAGTTCTTC. This sequence encodes CASSSGSVSYNEQFF. The full variable domain, with the rest looked up from reference TRBV7-3 and TRBJ2-1, is GAGVSQTPSNKVTEKGKYVELRCDPISGHTALYWYRQSLGQGPEFLIYFQGTGAADDSGLPNDRFFAVRPEGSVSTLKIQRTERGDSAVYLCASSSGSVSYNEQFFGPGTRLTVL.

This clone has only one observation. The junction does not match germline at one end; this may be a read error. This chain links TRBV7-7 with TRBJ2-5; TRBD1 is a possible D gene (7 bases). Per germline, CDR1 SSHAT and CDR2 FNYEAQ (reference sequence). CDR3 length: 16 amino acids. This CDR3 is CASSPGGAGGQETQYF. For the CDR3, the DNA is TGTGCTAGCAGCCCCGGAGGGGCAGGGGGCCAAGAGACCCAGTACTTC. Filled out from reference TRBV7-7 and TRBJ2-5, the complete variable domain reads GAGVSQSPRYKVTKRGQDVTLRCDPISSHATLYWYQQALGQGPEFLTYFNYEAQPDKSGLPSDRFSAERPEGSISTLTIQRTEQRDSAMYRCASSPGGAGGQETQYFGPGTRLLVL.

In this sample, this clone turned up a few times. The rearrangement uses TRBV6-6 and TRBJ1-5; D possibly corresponds to TRBD1 (5 bases). The V and J ends lost 6 bases and 9 bases respectively, with 15 bases between them. The CDR3 spans 13 residues. The germline V gene encodes CDR1 MNHNY and CDR2 SVGAGI (reference sequence). The CDR3 nucleotides read TGTGCCAGCAGCGGAGTCGACGGGGGGCCCCAGCATTTT. It specifies CASSGVDGGPQHF.

The table lists this clone with a few counts. The chain uses TRBV30 and TRBJ2-7; no reliable D call. The V end was cut by 2 bases, the J end by 3 bases, with 5 bases between. The germline V gene has CDR1 GTSNPN and CDR2 SVGIG (reference sequence). The CDR3 covers 11 residues. CDR3 sequence: CAWSPVYEQYF. The CDR3, as DNA: TGTGCCTGGAGTCCCGTCTACGAGCAGTACTTC.

CDR3: CASSLSGGARNTGELFF. The CDR3 DNA reads TGTGCCAGCAGCCTTAGCGGGGGGGCCAGGAACACCGGGGAGCTGTTTTTT. The chain uses TRBV7-6 and TRBJ2-2; TRBD2 matches at 11 bases. This CDR3 spans 17 amino acids. Germline CDR1 and CDR2: SGHVS and FNYEAQ. With V trimmed by 5 bases and J by 1 base, 6 bases remained unmatched.

The rearrangement joins TRBV5-1 to TRBJ1-1; possible D gene TRBD1, 6 bases. This CDR3 region has 16 residues. V gave up 2 bases and J gave up 8 bases, with 22 bases separating them. The germline gives CDR1 SGHRS, CDR2 YFSETQ. The CDR3 reads CASSFSAGAVLTEAFF. The CDR3 DNA sequence: TGCGCCAGCAGCTTCTCGGCAGGGGCTGTCTTAACGGAAGCTTTCTTT.

The V and J genes are TRBV5-1 and TRBJ2-7; D possibly corresponds to TRBD2 (6 bases). The CDR3 consists of 16 residues. The germline gives CDR1 SGHRS, CDR2 YFSETQ. The V gene lost 4 bases and the J gene lost 0 bases, with 17 bases spanning the gap. The chain's CDR3 is CASSLGGGVSSYEQYF. In DNA form, the CDR3 reads TGCGCCAGCAGCCTCGGTGGCGGGGTGAGCTCCTACGAGCAGTACTTC.

Within the sample, this clone is medium-sized. CDR3 DNA sequence: TGTGCCAGCAGTGCCGGGACAGACATTTATGGCTACACCTTC. Translating it yields CASSAGTDIYGYTF. The V call is TRBV25-1, the J call TRBJ1-2; 7 bases align to TRBD1. The trim removed 4 bases at V and 5 bases at J, leaving 7 bases unmatched. CDR3 length: 14 residues. Germline V gene sequence: CDR1 MGHDK, CDR2 SYGVNS.

This clone was recorded only once. The chain links TRBV6-1 to TRBJ2-7; D is possibly TRBD2 (6 bases). The germline V and J ends were trimmed by 8 bases and 1 base, with 12 bases remaining between them. The CDR3 spans 13 residues. The germline V gene has CDR1 MNHNS and CDR2 SASEGT. This chain's CDR3 is CASEPSASYEQYF. The CDR3 DNA reads as TGTGCCAGCGAGCCTAGCGCATCCTACGAGCAGTACTTC.

The chain combines TRBV4-1 with TRBJ2-7; a possible D gene is TRBD2 (7 bases). The length of the CDR3 is 17 residues. V was shortened by 0 bases and J by 2 bases, with 17 bases between the two germline ends. Germline CDR1 is MGHRA and CDR2 is YSYEKL. This chain's CDR3 is CASSQDLGGAYTYEQYF. The CDR3 region has the DNA TGCGCCAGCAGCCAAGATCTGGGGGGGGCCTACACCTACGAGCAGTACTTC.

The V and J genes are TRBV13 and TRBJ2-5; D is ambiguous. The V end lost 2 bases, the J end lost 2 bases, and 6 bases lay between the germline ends. The germline V gene encodes CDR1 PRHDT and CDR2 FYEKMQ (reference sequence). This CDR3 has 13 residues. CDR3 sequence: CASSLRVQETQYF. DNA for the CDR3: TGTGCCAGCAGCTTAAGGGTGCAAGAGACCCAGTACTTC. The whole variable domain, remainder taken from reference TRBV13 and TRBJ2-5, is AAGVIQSPRHLIKEKRETATLKCYPIPRHDTVYWYQQGPGQDPQFLISFYEKMQSDKGSIPDRFSAQQFSDYHSELNMSSLELGDSALYFCASSLRVQETQYFGPGTRLLVL.

This rearrangement joins TRBV7-7 to TRBJ2-5; D remains ambiguous. Looked up from germline, CDR1 is SSHAT and CDR2 is FNYEAQ (reference sequence). The CDR3 contains 14 residues. The V gene lost 5 bases and the J gene lost 1 base, with 11 bases spanning the gap. DNA for the CDR3: TGTGCCAGCAGCCTTACAGTCACCCAAGAGACCCAGTACTTC. Residues: CASSLTVTQETQYF.

This clone was recorded once. The rearrangement uses TRBV5-1 and TRBJ2-5; D possibly corresponds to TRBD2 (6 bases). Per germline, CDR1 SGHRS and CDR2 YFSETQ. CDR3 length equals 16 residues. Deletions cut 5 bases from V and 4 bases from J, with 21 bases between. Written as DNA, the CDR3 is TGCGCCAGCAGTCGGGAGACAGAGTTCTTTTTAGAGACCCAGTACTTC. As protein: CASSRETEFFLETQYF.